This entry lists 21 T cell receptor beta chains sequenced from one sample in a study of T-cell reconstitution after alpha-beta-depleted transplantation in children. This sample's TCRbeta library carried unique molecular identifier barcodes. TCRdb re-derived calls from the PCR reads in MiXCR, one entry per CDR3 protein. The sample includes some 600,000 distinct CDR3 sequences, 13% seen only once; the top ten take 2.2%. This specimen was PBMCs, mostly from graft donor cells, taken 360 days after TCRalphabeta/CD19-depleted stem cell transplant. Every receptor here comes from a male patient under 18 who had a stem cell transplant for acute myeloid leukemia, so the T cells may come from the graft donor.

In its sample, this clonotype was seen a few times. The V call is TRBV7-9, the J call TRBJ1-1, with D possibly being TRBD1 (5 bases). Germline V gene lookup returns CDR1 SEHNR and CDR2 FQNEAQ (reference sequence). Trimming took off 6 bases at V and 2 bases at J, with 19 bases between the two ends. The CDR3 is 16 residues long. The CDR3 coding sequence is TGTGCCAGCAGACCCATAGGTGGGGACCTCAACACTGAAGCTTTCTTT. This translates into CASRPIGGDLNTEAFF.

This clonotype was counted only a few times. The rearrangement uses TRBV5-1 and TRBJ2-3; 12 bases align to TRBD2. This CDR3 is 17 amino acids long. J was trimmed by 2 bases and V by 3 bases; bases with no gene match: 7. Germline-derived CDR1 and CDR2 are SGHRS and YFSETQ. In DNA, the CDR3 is TGCGCCAGCAGCTCATTGACTAGCGGGAGATTCACAGATACGCAGTATTTT. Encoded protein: CASSSLTSGRFTDTQYF.

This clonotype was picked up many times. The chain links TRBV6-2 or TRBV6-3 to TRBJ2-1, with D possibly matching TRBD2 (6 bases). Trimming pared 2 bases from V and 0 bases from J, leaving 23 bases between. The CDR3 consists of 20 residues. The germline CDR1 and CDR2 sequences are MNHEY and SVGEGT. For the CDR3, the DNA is TGTGCCAGCAGTTACGACCCGGGAGTGATCTGGCCGGGCTCCTACAATGAGCAGTTCTTC. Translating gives CASSYDPGVIWPGSYNEQFF.

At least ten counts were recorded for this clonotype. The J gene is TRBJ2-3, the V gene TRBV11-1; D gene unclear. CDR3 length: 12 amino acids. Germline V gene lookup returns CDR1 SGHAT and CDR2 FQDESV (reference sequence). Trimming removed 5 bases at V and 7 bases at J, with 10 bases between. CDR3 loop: CASSPRLNTQYF. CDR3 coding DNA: TGTGCCAGCAGCCCTCGGCTGAATACGCAGTATTTT.

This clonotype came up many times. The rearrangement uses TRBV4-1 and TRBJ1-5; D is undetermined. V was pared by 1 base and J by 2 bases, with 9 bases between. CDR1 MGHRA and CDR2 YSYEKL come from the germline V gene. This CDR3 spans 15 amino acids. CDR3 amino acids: CASSQAWRGNQPQHF. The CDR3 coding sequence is TGCGCCAGCAGCCAAGCATGGAGGGGCAATCAGCCCCAGCATTTT.

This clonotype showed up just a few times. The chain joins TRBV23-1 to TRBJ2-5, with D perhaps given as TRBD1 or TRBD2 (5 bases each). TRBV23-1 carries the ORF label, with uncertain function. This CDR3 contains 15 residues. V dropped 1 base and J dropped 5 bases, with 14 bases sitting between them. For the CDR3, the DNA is TGCGCCAGCAGTCAATATCCGGGGCCCGCGGAGACCCAGTACTTC. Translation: CASSQYPGPAETQYF.

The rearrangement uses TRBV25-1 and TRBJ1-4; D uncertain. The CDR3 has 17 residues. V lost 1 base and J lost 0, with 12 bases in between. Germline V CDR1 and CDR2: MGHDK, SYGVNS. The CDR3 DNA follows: TGTGCCAGCAGTGAATCGGGCACCACCACAACTAATGAAAAACTGTTTTTT. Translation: CASSESGTTTTNEKLFF. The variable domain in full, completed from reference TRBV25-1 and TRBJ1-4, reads EADIYQTPRYLVIGTGKKITLECSQTMGHDKMYWYQQDPGMELHLIHYSYGVNSTEKGDLSSESTVSRIRTEHFPLTLESARPSHTSQYLCASSESGTTTTNEKLFFGSGTQLSVL.

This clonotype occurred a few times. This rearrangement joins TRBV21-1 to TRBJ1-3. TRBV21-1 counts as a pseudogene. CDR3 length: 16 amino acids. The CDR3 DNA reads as TGTGCCAGCAGCGTCACGGGCGGGATGTCGGGAAACACCATATATTTT. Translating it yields CASSVTGGMSGNTIYF.

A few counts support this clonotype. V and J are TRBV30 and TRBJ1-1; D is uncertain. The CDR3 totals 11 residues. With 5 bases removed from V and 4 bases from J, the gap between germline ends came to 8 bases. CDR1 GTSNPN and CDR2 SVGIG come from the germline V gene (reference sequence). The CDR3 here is CAWDRSTEAFF. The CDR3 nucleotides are TGTGCCTGGGACCGCAGCACTGAAGCTTTCTTT.

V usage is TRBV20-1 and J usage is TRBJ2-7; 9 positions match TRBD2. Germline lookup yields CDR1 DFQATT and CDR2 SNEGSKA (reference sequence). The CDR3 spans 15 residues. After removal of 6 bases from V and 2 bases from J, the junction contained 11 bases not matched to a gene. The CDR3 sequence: CSALARTSVPYEQYF. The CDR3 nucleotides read TGCAGTGCCCTAGCCCGGACTAGCGTTCCCTACGAGCAGTACTTC.

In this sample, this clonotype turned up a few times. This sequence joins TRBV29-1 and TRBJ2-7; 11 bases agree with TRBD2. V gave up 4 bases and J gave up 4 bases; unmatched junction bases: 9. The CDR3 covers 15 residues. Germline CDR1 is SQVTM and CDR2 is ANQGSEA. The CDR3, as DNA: TGCAGCGTTGCTAGCGGGAGGCCGGAACTTTACGAGCAGTACTTC. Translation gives CSVASGRPELYEQYF.

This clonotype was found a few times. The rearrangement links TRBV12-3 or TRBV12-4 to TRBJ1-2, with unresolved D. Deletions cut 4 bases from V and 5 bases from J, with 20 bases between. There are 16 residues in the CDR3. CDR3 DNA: TGTGCCAGCAGTTCCCGCCGGGTCAGCGGTTTATATGGCTACACCTTC. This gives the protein CASSSRRVSGLYGYTF.

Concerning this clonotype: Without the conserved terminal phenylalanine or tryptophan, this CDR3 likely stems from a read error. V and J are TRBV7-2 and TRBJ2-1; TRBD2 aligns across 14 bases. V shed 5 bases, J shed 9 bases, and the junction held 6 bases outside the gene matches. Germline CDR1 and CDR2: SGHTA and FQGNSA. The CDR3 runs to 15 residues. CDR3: CASSRLAGGPGEQFC. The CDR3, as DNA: TGTGCCAGCAGCAGACTAGCGGGAGGGCCGGGTGAGCAGTTCTGC.

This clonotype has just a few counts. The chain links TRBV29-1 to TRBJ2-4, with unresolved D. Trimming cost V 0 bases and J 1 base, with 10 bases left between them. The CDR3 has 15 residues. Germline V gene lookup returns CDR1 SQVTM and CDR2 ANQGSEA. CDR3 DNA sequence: TGCAGCGTTGAAGAGCGGCGGTTGGCCAAAAACATTCAGTACTTC. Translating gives CSVEERRLAKNIQYF. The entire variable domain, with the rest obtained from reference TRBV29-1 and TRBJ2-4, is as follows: SAVISQKPSRDICQRGTSLTIQCQVDSQVTMMFWYRQQPGQSLTLIATANQGSEATYESGFVIDKFPISRPNLTFSTLTVSNMSPEDSSIYLCSVEERRLAKNIQYFGAGTRLSVL.

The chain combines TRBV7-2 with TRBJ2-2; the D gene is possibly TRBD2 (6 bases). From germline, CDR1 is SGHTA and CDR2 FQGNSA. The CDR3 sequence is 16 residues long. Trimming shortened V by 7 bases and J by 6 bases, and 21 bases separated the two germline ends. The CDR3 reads CASTRWRELYAGELFF. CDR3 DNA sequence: TGTGCCAGCACCCGGTGGAGGGAGCTTTATGCCGGGGAGCTGTTTTTT.

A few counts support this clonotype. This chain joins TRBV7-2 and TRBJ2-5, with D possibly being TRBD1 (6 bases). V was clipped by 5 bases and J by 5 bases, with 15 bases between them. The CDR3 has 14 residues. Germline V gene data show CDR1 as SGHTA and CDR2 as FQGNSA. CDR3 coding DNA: TGTGCCAGCAGCACCATCAGGGGAAAGGAGACCCAGTACTTC. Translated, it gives CASSTIRGKETQYF.

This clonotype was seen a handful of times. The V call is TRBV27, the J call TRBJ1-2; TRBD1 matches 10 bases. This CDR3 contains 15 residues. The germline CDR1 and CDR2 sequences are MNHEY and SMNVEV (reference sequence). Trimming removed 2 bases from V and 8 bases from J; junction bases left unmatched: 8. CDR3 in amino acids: CASSLQGQGYDGYTF. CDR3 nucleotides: TGTGCCAGCAGTTTACAGGGACAGGGGTACGACGGCTACACCTTC.

The CDR3 nucleotides read TGTGCCAGCAGGCGGACTAGCGGGAGGGCCTATACAGATACGCAGTATTTT. Translation gives CASRRTSGRAYTDTQYF. V usage is TRBV6-1 and J usage is TRBJ2-3, with TRBD2 matching over 15 bases. V was clipped by 6 bases and J by 3 bases; unmatched bases: 7. CDR1 is MNHNS, CDR2 SASEGT, per germline. The CDR3 contains 17 residues.

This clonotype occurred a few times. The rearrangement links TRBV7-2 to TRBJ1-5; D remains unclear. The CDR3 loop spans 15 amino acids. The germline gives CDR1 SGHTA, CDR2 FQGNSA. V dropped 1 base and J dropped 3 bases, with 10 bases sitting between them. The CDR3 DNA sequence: TGTGCCAGCAGCTTAGTACCGACCATCAATCAGCCCCAGCATTTT. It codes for CASSLVPTINQPQHF.

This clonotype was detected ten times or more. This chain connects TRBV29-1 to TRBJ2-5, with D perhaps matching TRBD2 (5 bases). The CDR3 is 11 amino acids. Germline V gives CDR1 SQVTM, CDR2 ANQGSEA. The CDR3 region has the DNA TGCACCGGCCGGGGAAGGGAGACCCAGTACTTC. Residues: CTGRGRETQYF.

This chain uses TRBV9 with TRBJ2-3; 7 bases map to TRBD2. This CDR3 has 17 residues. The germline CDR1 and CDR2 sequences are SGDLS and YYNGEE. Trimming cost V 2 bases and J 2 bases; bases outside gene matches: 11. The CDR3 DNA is TGTGCCAGCAGCGTCCACGTCGGGCGGGAGACCACAGATACGCAGTATTTT. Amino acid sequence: CASSVHVGRETTDTQYF. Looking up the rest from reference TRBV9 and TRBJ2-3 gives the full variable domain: DSGVTQTPKHLITATGQRVTLRCSPRSGDLSVYWYQQSLDQGLQFLIQYYNGEERAKGNILERFSAQQFPDLHSELNLSSLELGDSALYFCASSVHVGRETTDTQYFGPGTRLTVL.